What follows is one TCR beta chain and its context. Its cognate antigen has yet to be identified. No quality values exist for individual bases; no much larger clone is one base distant. The library relied on the immunoSEQ multiplex PCR assay. The authors' analysis ran thus. Richness and clonality were used to summarize the repertoires, and clones that significantly expanded or contracted between pre- and post-therapy samples were identified. TCRdb stores this immuneACCESS table with in-frame sequences only. Part of the clones is absent; in the studies checked, under half of the shortfall reflects unresolved V genes, and no reason is known for the rest. The V and J calls and clone size are taken from that table; D and trimming were inferred from the DNA. The sample contains roughly 7,300 clones, about 85% of them found a single time. 6.8% of the sample is held by the ten biggest clonotypes. This entry belongs to a study of neoadjuvant nivolumab and ipilimumab in lung cancer (dated by TCRdb to 2019 to 2021). With respect to the entire study: In the NEOSTAR trial, nivolumab was administered intravenously at 3 mg/kg on days 1, 15 and 29, and the combination arm also received ipilimumab 1 mg/kg on day 1 only. The primary trial endpoint was the major pathologic response (MPR) rate in the intention-to-treat population in each study arm. A total of around 45 patients with operable NSCLC were treated in the trial, with roughly 23 randomized to nivolumab monotherapy and approximately 21 randomized to nivolumab plus ipilimumab. TCR repertoires in pretherapy (baseline) peripheral blood were compared with TCR repertoires in tumors resected at surgery after neoadjuvant immune checkpoint blockade. Matched pretherapy and resected tumor pairs were analyzed from seven patients, of whom four had been treated with nivolumab and three with nivolumab plus ipilimumab.

General findings and caveats noted by the study authors: From pretherapy to surgery, tumor T-cell richness and clonality increased in three of three dual-therapy tumors but in only two of four nivolumab-treated tumors. No significant correlation was found between TCR clonality and pathologic tumor regression, and only one major-pathologic-response sample was available for the clonality analysis. TCR richness in pretherapy blood showed a positive correlation with richness in tumors resected after neoadjuvant therapy (Spearman R ≈ 0.81). A small number of samples was subjected to TCR sequencing. Resected tumors had greater TCR richness and clonality than tumor-adjacent uninvolved lung, and increases were observed in more dual-therapy-treated tumors.

Read against the paper, the sample's time point label means: at surgical resection after neoadjuvant nivolumab +/- ipilimumab. Samples were obtained from the phase 2 randomized NEOSTAR trial, in which neoadjuvant nivolumab or nivolumab plus ipilimumab followed by surgery was tested in operable NSCLC. The sequencing here drew on tumor tissue, taken after neoadjuvant nivolumab, alone or with ipilimumab, at or shortly before surgery. This TCR derives from an adult with non-small cell lung cancer.

The CDR3 corresponds to CASSPPTGGFGNIQYF. Read as DNA, the sequence is TGTGCCAGCTCACCCCCGACAGGGGGCTTTGGAAACATTCAGTACTTC. The sequence links TRBV18 to TRBJ2-4; 10 bases in between match TRBD1. The germline V end is reduced by 3 bases and the J end by 6 bases; junction bases left unmatched: 8. CDR1 and CDR2, looked up from the germline V gene, are KGHSH and LQKENI. The CDR3 spans 16 residues, from the cysteine through the phenylalanine. The only DNA kept is the CDR3, 48 bases in frame from the first base.